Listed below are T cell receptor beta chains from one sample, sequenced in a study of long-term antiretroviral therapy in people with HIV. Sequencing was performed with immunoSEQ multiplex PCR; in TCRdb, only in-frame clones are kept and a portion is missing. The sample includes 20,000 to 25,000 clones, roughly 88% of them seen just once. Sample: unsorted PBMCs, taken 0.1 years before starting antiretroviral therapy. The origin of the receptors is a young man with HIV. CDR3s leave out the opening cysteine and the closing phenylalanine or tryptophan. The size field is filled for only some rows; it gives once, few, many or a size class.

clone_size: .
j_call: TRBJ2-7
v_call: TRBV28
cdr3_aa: ASSSRSWKEQY

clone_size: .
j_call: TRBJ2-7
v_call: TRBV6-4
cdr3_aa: ASSDGAASSYEQY

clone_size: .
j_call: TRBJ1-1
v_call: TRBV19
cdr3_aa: ASSAGNTEAF

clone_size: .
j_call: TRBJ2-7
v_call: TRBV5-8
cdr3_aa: ASSSRTALYEQY

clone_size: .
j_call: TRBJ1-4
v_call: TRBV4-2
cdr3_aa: ASSQGQGSENEKLF

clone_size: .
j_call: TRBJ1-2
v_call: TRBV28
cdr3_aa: ASSFGVSYGYT

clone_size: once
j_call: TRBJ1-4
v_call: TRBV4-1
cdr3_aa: ASSQESLPGGEKLF

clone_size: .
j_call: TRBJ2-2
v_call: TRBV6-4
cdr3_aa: ASSEGGGDTGELF

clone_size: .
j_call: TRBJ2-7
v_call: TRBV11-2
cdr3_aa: ASSAGTGFFYEQY

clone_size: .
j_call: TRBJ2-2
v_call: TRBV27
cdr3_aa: ASSLLGLGELF

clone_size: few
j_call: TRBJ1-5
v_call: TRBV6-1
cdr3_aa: ATRQGQGNQPQH

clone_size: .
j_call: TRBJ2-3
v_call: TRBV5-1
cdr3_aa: ASSFGGTGDTQY

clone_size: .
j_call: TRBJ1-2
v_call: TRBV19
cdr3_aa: ASICRSYGYT

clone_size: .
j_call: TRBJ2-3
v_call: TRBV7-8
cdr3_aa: ASRNRGAGGPRTDTQY

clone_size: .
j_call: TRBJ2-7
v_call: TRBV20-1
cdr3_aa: SARGPGEQY

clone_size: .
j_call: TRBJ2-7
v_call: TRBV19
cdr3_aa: ASSMASGFYEQY

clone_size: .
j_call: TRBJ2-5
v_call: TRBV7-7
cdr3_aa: ASTGDLETQY

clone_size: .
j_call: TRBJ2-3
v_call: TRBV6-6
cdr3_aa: ASSYSKVGGTDTQY

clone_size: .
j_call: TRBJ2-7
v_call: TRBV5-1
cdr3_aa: ASSGAGGVNYEQY

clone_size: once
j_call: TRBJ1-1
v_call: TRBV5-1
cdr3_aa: ASSSTQTEMNTEAF

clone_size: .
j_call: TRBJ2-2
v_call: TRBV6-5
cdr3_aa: ANQTGEPGELF

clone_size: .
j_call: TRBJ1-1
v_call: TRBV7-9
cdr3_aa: ASSTIWRQDNTEAF

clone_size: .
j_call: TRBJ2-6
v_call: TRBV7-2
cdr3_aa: ASSPQSTSGANVLT

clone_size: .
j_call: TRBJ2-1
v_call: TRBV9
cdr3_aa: ASSVGSRDEQF

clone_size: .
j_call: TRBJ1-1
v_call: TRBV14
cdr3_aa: ASSARQGNTEAF

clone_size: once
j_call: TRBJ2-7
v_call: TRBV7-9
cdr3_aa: ASSRRQGTYEQY

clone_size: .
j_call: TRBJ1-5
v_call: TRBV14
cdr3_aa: ASSQVGSNQPQH

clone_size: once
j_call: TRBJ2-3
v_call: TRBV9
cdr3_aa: ASSPQDYTDTQY

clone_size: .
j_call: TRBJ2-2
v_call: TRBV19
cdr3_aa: ASSIRRGGNTGELF

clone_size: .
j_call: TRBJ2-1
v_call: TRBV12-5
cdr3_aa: ASRSGTNNNEQF

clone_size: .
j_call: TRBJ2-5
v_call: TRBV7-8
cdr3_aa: ASSPDRSQETQY

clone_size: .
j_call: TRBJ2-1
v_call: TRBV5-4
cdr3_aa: ASSKSGGTQGEQF

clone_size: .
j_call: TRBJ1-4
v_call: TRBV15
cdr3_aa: ATSRDGRGGEEKLF

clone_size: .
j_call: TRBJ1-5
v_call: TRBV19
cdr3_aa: ASSIFRVNQPQH

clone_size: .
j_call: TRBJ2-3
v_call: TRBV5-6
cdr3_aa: ASIPGGTSASYTQY

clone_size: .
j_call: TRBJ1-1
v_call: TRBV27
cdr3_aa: ASSLSLGALRAF

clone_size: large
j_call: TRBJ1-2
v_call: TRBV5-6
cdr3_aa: ASSFRQGYGYT

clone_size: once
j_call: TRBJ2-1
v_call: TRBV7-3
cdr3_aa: ASSIGTGGNEQF

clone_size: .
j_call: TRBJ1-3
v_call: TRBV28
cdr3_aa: ASSPYGTGGNTIY

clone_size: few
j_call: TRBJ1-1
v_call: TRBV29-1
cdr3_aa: SASYRNTEAF

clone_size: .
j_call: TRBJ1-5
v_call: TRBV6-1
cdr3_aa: ASSGQGARQPQH

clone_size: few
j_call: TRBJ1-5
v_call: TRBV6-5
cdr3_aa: ASSQGQKNQPQH

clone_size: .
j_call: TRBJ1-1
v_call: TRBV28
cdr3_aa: ASTFGGGFSNTEAF